This T cell receptor beta chain was sequenced for a study of response to subunit inactivated influenza vaccine. Study-wide results and caveats: With each seasonal influenza vaccination, the authors suggested, few new T cells are recruited.

TCRdb passed the RT-PCR reads through MiXCR, listing each CDR3 protein once. The sample holds 400,000 to 650,000 distinct CDR3 sequences; 6% to 9% are singletons and the top ten take over 10%. Note on this clonotype: Its antigen is currently unknown. A junction boundary mismatches the germline segment, possibly from a read error.

The source of this sequence is a man aged 50 to 75 who received an inactivated influenza vaccine. The sequencing used PBMCs from blood, collected roughly 24 months after vaccination.

The CDR3 sequence is CASSSLRAFGTMGPEAFF. CDR3 bases: TGCGCTAGCAGCTCCCTCCGGGCGTTCGGGACGATGGGCCCTGAAGCTTTCTTT. The rearrangement uses TRBV5-1 and TRBJ1-1, with a tentative D call TRBD1 (5 bases). From germline, CDR1 is SGHRS and CDR2 YFSETQ. The CDR3 length is 18 residues.